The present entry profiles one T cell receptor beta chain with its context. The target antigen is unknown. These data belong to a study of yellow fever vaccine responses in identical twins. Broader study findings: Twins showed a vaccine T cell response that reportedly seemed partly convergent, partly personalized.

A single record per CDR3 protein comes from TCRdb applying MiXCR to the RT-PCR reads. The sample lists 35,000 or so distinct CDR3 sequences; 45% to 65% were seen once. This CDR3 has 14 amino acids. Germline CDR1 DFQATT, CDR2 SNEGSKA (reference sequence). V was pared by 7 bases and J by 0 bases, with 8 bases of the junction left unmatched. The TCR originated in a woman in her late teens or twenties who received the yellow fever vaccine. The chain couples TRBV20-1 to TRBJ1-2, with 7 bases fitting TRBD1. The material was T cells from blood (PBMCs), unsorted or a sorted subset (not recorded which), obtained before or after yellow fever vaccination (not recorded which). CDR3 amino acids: CSVRQGPTNYGYTF. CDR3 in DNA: TGCAGTGTCCGACAGGGCCCCACTAACTATGGCTACACCTTC.